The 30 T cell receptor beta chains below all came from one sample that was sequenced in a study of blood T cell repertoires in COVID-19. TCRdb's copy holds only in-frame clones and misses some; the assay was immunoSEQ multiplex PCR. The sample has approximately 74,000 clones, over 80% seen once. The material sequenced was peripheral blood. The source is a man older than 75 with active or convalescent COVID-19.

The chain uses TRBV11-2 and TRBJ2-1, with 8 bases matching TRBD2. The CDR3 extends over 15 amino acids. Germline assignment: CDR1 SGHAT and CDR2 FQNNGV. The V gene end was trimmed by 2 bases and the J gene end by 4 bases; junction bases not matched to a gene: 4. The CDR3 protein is CASSLREGGYNEQFF. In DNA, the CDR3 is TGTGCCAGCAGCTTACGGGAGGGGGGGTACAATGAGCAGTTCTTC.

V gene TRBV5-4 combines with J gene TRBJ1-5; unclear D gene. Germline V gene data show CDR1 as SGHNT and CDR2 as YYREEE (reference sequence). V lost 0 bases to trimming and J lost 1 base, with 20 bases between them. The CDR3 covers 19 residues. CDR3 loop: CASSLALLGGDNSNQPQHF. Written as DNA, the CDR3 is TGTGCCAGCAGCTTGGCCCTTCTTGGCGGGGATAACAGCAATCAGCCCCAGCATTTT.

This chain's CDR3 is CASSRGTGSYEQYF. Written as DNA, the CDR3 is TGTGCCAGCTCCCGGGGGACAGGATCCTACGAGCAGTACTTC. The rearrangement joins TRBV6-6 to TRBJ2-7; 8 bases fit TRBD1. CDR1 and CDR2 (germline): MNHNY, SVGAGI (reference sequence). V dropped 8 bases and J dropped 1; count of bases not matched to a gene: 7. CDR3 length: 14 residues.

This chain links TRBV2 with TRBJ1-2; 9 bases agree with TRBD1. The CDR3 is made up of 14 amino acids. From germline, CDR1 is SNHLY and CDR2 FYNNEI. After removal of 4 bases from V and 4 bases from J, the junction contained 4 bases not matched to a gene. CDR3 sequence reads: CASSGDRAGYGYTF. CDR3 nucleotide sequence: TGTGCCAGCAGTGGGGACAGGGCAGGCTATGGCTACACCTTC.

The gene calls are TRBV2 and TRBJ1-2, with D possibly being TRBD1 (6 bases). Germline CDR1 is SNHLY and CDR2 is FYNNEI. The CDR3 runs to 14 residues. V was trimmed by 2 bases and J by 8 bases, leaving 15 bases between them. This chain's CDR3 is CASSERRGLGGYTF. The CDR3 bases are TGTGCCAGCAGTGAAAGGCGGGGGCTCGGCGGCTACACCTTC.

CDR3 coding DNA: TGTGCCAGCACGGGACAGGGAGATTACGAGCAGTACTTC. It encodes CASTGQGDYEQYF. This chain joins TRBV6-1 and TRBJ2-7; 9 bases are shared with TRBD1. Trimming took 7 bases from V and 4 from J; bases not matched to a gene: 5. The CDR3 has 13 residues. Germline-derived CDR1 and CDR2 are MNHNS and SASEGT.

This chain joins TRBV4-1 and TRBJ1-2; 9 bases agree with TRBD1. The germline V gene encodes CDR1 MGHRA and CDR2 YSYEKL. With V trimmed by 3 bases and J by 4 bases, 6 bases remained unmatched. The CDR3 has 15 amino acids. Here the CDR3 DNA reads TGCGCCAGCAGCCAGTCGGGACAGGGCGGCTATGGCTACACCTTC. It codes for CASSQSGQGGYGYTF.

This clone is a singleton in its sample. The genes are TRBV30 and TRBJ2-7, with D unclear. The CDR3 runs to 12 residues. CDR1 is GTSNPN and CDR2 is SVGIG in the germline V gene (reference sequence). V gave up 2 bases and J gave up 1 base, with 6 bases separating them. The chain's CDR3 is CAWSLTSYEQYF. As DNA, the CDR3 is TGTGCCTGGAGTTTAACTTCCTACGAGCAGTACTTC.

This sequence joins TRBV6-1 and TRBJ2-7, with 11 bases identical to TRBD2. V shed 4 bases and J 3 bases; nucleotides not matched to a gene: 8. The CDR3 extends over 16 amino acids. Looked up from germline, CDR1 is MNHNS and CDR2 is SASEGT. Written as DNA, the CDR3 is TGTGCCAGCAGTGTCGCCGGGACTAGCGGAAACTACGAGCAGTACTTC. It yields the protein CASSVAGTSGNYEQYF.

The CDR3 coding sequence is TGTGCCAGCAGTCCCTCTAGCAAGCAGTTCTTC. The encoded protein is CASSPSSKQFF. V and J are TRBV6-2 or TRBV6-3 and TRBJ2-1; the D gene is possibly TRBD2 (5 bases). The germline V gene encodes CDR1 MNHEY and CDR2 SVGEGT. The CDR3 runs 11 residues. V dropped 5 bases and J dropped 11 bases, with 10 bases sitting between them.

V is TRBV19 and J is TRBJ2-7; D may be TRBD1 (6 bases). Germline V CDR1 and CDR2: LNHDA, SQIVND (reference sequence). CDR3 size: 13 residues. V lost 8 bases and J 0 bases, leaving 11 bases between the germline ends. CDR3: CASAGTNSYEQYF. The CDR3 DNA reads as TGTGCCAGTGCCGGGACAAACTCCTACGAGCAGTACTTC.

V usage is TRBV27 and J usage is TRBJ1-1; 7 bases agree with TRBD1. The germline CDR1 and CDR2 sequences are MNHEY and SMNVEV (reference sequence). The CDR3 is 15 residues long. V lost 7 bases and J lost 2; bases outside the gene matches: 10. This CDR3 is CASTSIRDRNTEAFF. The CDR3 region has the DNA TGTGCCAGCACCAGCATCCGGGACAGAAACACTGAAGCTTTCTTT.

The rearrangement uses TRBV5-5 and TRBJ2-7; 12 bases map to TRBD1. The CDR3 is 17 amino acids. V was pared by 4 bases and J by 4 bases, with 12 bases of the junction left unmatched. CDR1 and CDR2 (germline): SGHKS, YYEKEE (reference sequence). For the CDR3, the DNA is TGTGCCAGCAGCCCGAGACCCGGGGGACAGGGGGCTTACGAGCAGTACTTC. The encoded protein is CASSPRPGGQGAYEQYF.

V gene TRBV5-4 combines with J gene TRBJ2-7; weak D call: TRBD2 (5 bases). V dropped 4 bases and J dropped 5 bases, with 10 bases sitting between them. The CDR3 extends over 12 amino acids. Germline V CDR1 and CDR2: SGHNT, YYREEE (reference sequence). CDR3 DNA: TGTGCCAGCAGCCCCAGCGGCGACGAGCAGTACTTC. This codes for CASSPSGDEQYF.

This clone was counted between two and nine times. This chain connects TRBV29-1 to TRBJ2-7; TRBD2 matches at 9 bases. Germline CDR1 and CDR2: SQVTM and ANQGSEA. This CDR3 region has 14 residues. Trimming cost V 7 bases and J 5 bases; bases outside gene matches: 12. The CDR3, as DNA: TGCAGCGCGGGGGGCGCGGCGGGAGGGGACGAGCAGTACTTC. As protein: CSAGGAAGGDEQYF.

The CDR3 DNA sequence: TGTGCCAGCAGCTTGGCGCCAGGTCCCACCTACGAGCAGTACTTC. Amino acids: CASSLAPGPTYEQYF. The chain recombines TRBV5-5 with TRBJ2-7; D gene ambiguous. CDR3 length: 15 residues. V lost 0 bases, J lost 2 bases, and 12 bases lay in between. From germline, CDR1 is SGHKS and CDR2 YYEKEE (reference sequence).

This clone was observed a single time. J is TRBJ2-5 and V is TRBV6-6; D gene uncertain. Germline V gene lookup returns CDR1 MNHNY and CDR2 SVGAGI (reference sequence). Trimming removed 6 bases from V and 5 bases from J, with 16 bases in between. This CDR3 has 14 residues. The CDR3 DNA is TGTGCCAGCAGATATATGTTTGCTGGCGAGACCCAGTACTTC. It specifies CASRYMFAGETQYF.

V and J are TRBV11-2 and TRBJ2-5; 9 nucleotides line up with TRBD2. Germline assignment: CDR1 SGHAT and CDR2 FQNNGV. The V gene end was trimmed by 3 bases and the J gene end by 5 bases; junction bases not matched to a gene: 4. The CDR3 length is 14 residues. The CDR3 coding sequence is TGTGCCAGCAGCTTGGGAACTAGCGGGGAGACCCAGTACTTC. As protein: CASSLGTSGETQYF.

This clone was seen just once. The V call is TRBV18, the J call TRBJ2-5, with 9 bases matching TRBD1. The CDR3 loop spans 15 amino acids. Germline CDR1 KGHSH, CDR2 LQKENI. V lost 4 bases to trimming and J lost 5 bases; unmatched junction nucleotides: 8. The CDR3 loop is CASSRRTGESETQYF. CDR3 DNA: TGTGCCAGCTCACGTCGGACAGGGGAAAGTGAGACCCAGTACTTC. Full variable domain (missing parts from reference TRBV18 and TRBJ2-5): NAGVMQNPRHLVRRRGQEARLRCSPMKGHSHVYWYRQLPEEGLKFMVYLQKENIIDESGMPKERFSAEFPKEGPSILRIQQVVRGDSAAYFCASSRRTGESETQYFGPGTRLLVL.

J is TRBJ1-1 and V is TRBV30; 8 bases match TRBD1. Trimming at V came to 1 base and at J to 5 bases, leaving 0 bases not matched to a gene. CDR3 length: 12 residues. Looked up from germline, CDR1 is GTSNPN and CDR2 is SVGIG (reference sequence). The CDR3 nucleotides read TGTGCCTGGAGTGGACAGGGGACTGAAGCTTTCTTT. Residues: CAWSGQGTEAFF.

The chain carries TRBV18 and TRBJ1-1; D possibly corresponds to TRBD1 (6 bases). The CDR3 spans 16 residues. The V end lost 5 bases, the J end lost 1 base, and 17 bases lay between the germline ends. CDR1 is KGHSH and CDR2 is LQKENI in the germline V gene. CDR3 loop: CASSTADRIQNTEAFF. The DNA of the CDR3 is TGTGCCAGCTCAACCGCTGACAGGATTCAGAACACTGAAGCTTTCTTT.

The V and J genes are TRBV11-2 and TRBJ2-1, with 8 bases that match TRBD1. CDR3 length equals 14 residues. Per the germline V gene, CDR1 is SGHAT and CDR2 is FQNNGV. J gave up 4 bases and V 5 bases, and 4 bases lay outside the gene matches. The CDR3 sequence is CASSLTGGYNEQFF. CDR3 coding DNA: TGTGCCAGCAGCCTCACAGGGGGATACAATGAGCAGTTCTTC.

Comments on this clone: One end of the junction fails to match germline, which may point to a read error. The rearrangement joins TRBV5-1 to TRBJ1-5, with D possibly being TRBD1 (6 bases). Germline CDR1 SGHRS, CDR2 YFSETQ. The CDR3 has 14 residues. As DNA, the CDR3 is TGCGCCAGCAGATTGGACAGTTTCAATCAGCCCCAGCATTTT. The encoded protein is CASRLDSFNQPQHF.

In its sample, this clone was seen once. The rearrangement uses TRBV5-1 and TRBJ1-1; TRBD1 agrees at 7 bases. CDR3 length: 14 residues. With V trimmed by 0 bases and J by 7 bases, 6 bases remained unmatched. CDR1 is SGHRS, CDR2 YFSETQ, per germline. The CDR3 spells CASSLVGGSYEAFF. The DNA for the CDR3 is TGCGCCAGCAGCTTGGTAGGGGGCAGCTATGAAGCTTTCTTT.

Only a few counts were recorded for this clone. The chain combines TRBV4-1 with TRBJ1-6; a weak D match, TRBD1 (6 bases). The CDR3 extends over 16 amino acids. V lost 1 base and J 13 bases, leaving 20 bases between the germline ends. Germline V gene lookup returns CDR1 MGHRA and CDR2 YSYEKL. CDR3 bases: TGCGCCAGCAGCCAAGGGGAGACAAGCCAGAGGGGGCCCCTCCACTTT. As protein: CASSQGETSQRGPLHF.

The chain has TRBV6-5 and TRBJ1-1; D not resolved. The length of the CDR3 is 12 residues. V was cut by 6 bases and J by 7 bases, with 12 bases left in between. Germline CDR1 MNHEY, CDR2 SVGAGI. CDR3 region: CASSRAPGEAFF. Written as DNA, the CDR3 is TGTGCCAGCAGCCGCGCTCCGGGTGAAGCTTTCTTT.

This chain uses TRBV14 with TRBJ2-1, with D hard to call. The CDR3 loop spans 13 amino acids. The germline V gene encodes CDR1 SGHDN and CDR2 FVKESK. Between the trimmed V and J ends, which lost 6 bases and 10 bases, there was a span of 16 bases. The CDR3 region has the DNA TGTGCCAGCAGACGGTCAGGCGCCAACGAGCAGTTCTTC. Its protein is CASRRSGANEQFF.

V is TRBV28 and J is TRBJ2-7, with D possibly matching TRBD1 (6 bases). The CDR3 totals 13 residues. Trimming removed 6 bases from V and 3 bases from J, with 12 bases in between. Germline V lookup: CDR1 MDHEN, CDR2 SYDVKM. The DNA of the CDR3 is TGTGCCAGCAGGACAGGCAATTTCTACGAGCAGTACTTC. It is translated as CASRTGNFYEQYF.

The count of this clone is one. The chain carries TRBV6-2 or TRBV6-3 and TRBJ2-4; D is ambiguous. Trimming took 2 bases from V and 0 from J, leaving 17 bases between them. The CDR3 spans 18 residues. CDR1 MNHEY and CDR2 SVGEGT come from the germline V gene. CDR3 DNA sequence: TGTGCCAGCAGTTACCTTTCCAGGCGAAGCCTAGCCAAAAACATTCAGTACTTC. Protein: CASSYLSRRSLAKNIQYF.

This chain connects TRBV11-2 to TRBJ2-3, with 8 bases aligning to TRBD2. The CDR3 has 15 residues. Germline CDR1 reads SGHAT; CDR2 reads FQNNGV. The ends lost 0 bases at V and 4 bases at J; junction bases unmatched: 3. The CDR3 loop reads CASSLDGGAADTQYF. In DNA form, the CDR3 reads TGTGCCAGCAGCTTAGACGGGGGGGCCGCAGATACGCAGTATTTT.